This T cell receptor beta chain was sequenced in a study of technical replicates of blood from a handful of donors. The data were produced by immunoSEQ multiplex PCR, yet TCRdb's version contains in-frame clones alone and is incomplete. The sample comprises just over 80,000 clones, around 96% of which are singletons, and about 0.31% rests with the top ten. The CDR3 has 15 amino acids. V was cut by 3 bases and J by 5 bases, with 17 bases left in between. CDR1 SGDLS and CDR2 YYNGEE come from the germline V gene. V is TRBV9 and J is TRBJ1-2, with D unresolved. Sequencing was carried out using T cells isolated from PBMCs. The sequence came from a human donor in good health. In nucleotides, the CDR3 is TGTGCCAGCAGCGCTAACGAATATACTTATTATGGCTACACCTTC. Translation gives CASSANEYTYYGYTF.